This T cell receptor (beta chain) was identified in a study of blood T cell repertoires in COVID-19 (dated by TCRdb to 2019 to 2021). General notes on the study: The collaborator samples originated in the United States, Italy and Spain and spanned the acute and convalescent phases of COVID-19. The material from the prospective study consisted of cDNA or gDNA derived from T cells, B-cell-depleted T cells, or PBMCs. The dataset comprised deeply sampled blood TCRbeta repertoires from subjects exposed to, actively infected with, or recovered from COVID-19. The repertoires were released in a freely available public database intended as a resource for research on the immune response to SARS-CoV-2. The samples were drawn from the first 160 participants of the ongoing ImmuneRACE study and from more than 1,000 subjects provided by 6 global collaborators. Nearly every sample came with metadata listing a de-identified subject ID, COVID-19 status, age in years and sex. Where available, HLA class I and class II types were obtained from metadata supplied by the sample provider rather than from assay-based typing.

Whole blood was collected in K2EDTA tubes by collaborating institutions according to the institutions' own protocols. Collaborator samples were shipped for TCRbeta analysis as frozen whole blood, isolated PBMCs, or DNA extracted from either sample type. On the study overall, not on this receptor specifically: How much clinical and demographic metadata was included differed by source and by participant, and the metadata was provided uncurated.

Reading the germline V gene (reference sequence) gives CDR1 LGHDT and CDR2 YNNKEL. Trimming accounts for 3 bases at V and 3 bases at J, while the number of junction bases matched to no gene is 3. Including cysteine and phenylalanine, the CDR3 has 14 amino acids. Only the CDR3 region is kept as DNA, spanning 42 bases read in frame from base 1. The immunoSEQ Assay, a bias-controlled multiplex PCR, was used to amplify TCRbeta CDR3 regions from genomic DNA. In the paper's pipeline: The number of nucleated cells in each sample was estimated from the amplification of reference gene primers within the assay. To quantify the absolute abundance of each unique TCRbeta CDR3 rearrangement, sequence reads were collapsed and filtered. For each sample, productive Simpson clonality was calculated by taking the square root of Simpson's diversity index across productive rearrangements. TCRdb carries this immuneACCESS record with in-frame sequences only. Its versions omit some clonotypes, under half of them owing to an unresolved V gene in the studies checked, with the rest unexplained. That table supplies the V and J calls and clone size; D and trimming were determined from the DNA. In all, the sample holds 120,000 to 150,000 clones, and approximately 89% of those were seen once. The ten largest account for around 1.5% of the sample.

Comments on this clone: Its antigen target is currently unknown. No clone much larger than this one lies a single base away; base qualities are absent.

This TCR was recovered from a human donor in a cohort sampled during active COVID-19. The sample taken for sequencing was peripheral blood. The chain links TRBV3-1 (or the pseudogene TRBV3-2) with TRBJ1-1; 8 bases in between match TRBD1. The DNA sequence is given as TGTGCCAGCAGCCACCTGGACAGGGACACTGAAGCTTTCTTT. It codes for CASSHLDRDTEAFF.